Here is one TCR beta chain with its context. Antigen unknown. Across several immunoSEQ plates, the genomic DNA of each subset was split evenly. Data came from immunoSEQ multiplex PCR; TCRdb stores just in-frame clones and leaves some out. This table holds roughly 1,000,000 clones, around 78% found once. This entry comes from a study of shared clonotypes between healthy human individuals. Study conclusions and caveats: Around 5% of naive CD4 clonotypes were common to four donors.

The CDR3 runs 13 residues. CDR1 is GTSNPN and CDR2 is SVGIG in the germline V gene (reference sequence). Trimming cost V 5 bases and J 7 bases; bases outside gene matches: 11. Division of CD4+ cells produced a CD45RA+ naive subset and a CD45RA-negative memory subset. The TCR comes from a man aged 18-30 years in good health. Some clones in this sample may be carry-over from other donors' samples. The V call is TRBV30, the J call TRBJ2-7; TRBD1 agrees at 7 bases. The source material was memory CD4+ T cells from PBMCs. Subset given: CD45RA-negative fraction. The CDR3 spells CAWASPGGGEQYF. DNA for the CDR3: TGTGCCTGGGCATCTCCAGGGGGTGGGGAGCAGTACTTC.